This is a list of T cell receptor beta chains from one sample in a study of T cells in Graves' hyperthyroidism and ophthalmopathy. MiXCR, applied by TCRdb to the multiplex PCR reads, yields one record per CDR3 protein. The sample carries approximately 400,000 distinct CDR3 sequences, around 16% recorded once. The sequencing sample was made of blood. The receptors derive from a woman between 18 and 30 years old with Graves' hyperthyroidism. Both conserved end residues are part of each CDR3. D genes are given only for firm matches. Only some rows state a clone size, as once, few, many or a class for expanded clones.

>TRBJ1-3|.|TRBV9|few
TGTGCCAGCAGCCCACGGGGGGGGAATGGAAACACCATATATTTT
CASSPRGGNGNTIYF
>TRBJ2-5|.|TRBV20-1|few
TGCAGTGCTAGGGGGAGGGGGTGGGAGACCCAGTACTTC
CSARGRGWETQYF
>TRBJ1-2|TRBD1|TRBV11-2|.
TGTGCCAGCAGCTTAGGGCTACAAGCCGGGACAGGGGGCGTTCATGGCTACACCTTC
CASSLGLQAGTGGVHGYTF
>TRBJ2-2|.|TRBV5-1|.
TGCGCCAGCAGCTTGAGGGACGGCTCGAACACCGGGGAGCTGTTTTTT
CASSLRDGSNTGELFF
>TRBJ1-1|.|TRBV6-4|few
TGTGCCAGCAGTCGGGACACTACTGAAGCTTTCTTT
CASSRDTTEAFF
>TRBJ1-1|.|TRBV6-1|many
TGTGCCACCAAAACAGGGACGTCGAGCACTGAAGCTTTCTTT
CATKTGTSSTEAFF
>TRBJ2-2|.|TRBV20-1|.
TGCAGTGCGTTATACGCCGAGGGCACCGGGGAGCTGTTTTTT
CSALYAEGTGELFF
>TRBJ1-4|.|TRBV6-1|many
TGTGCCAGCAGTTTTCGGACAGCTAATGAAAAACTGTTTTTT
CASSFRTANEKLFF
>TRBJ1-2|TRBD1|TRBV3-1|many
TGTGCCAGCAGCCAATTACAGGGGGCGCGCGGCTACACCTTC
CASSQLQGARGYTF
>TRBJ1-1|.|TRBV4-1|many
TGCGCCAGCAGCCTACAATTGGGCCCGAACACTGAAGCTTTCTTT
CASSLQLGPNTEAFF
>TRBJ2-3|TRBD2|TRBV3-1|.
TGTGCCAGCAGCCACTCAAGGACTAGCGGGGGGGCTCAAGTCCGGGCCGATACGCAGTATTTT
CASSHSRTSGGAQVRADTQYF
>TRBJ2-1|TRBD1|TRBV5-1|.
TGCGCCAGCAGCTTTACCCCGGGACAGGAGAATGAGCAGTTCTTC
CASSFTPGQENEQFF
>TRBJ1-3|.|TRBV9|.
TGTGCCAGCAGCGTAGAGGGAGTGAGCTCTGGAAACACCATATATTTT
CASSVEGVSSGNTIYF
>TRBJ1-1|.|TRBV7-2|many
TGTGCCAGCAGCCAATTTTTAAGCGGGAACACTGAAGCTTTCTTT
CASSQFLSGNTEAFF
>TRBJ2-7|TRBD1|TRBV6-1|many
TGTGCCAGCGGGGTCCGGGACAGGGCTTTCGAGCAGTACTTC
CASGVRDRAFEQYF
>TRBJ2-3|.|TRBV10-3|.
TGTGCCATCAGTGCCTGGAGAGGCAGGGGCCCACAGGAGCACAGTGGCAGAGATACGCAGTATTTT
CAISAWRGRGPQEHSGRDTQYF
>TRBJ1-2|.|TRBV12-3/TRBV12-4|few
TGTGCCAGCAGTTTTCAGAAAAACTATGGCTACACCTTC
CASSFQKNYGYTF
>TRBJ2-5|TRBD2|TRBV6-2/TRBV6-3|many
TGTGCCACCACTAGCGGGGGGGCCGGGGAACAAGAGACCCAGTACTTC
CATTSGGAGEQETQYF
>TRBJ2-3|.|TRBV12-3/TRBV12-4|many
TGTGCCAGCAGTCCGCTTTCCGCCAGGACCAGCACAGATACGCAGTATTTT
CASSPLSARTSTDTQYF
>TRBJ2-2|TRBD2|TRBV18|.
TGTGCCAGCTCACCACCGGGACTAGCGGGCACCGGGGAGCTGTTTTTT
CASSPPGLAGTGELFF
>TRBJ2-4|.|TRBV7-2|few
TGTGCCAGCAGTTCCGGGGCGGAAAACATTCAGTACTTC
CASSSGAENIQYF
>TRBJ2-2|.|TRBV4-2|few
TGTGCCAGCAGCCAAGAGTTCGGGAACACCGGGGAGCTGTTTTTT
CASSQEFGNTGELFF
>TRBJ1-1|TRBD1|TRBV29-1|many
TGCAGCACCCTGACAGGGGTTAAGGCTGAAGCTTTCTTT
CSTLTGVKAEAFF
>TRBJ2-7|TRBD1|TRBV6-1|many
TGTGCCAGCAGCCTAGGACAGGGGGATTACGAGCAGTACTTC
CASSLGQGDYEQYF
>TRBJ2-1|TRBD2|TRBV2|.
TGTGACAGCAGTGGGAGCGGGAGATGGAACAATGAGCAGTTCTTC
CDSSGSGRWNNEQFF
>TRBJ2-2|.|TRBV12-3/TRBV12-4|many
TGTGCCAGCAGTCCCGGCAGGAGAGACACCGGGGAGCTGTTTTTT
CASSPGRRDTGELFF
>TRBJ1-1|TRBD1|TRBV11-3|many
TGTGCCAGCAGCTTCGGACAGGGTGGGGCTTTCTTT
CASSFGQGGAFF
>TRBJ1-5|.|TRBV6-1|few
TGTGCCAGCAGTGCCGATCCTTGGGTAAGCGATCAGCCCCAGCATTTT
CASSADPWVSDQPQHF
>TRBJ1-5|TRBD1|TRBV28|many
TGTGCCAGCAGAAGACAGGGAAGCAATCAGCCCCAGCATTTT
CASRRQGSNQPQHF
>TRBJ2-1|.|TRBV11-2|many
TGTGCCAGCAGCTTTCGTACAAGCTCCTACAATGAGCAGTTCTTC
CASSFRTSSYNEQFF
>TRBJ2-5|.|TRBV15|many
TGTGCCACCAGCAGGGACTATCTAGCCCGGGAGACCCAGTACTTC
CATSRDYLARETQYF